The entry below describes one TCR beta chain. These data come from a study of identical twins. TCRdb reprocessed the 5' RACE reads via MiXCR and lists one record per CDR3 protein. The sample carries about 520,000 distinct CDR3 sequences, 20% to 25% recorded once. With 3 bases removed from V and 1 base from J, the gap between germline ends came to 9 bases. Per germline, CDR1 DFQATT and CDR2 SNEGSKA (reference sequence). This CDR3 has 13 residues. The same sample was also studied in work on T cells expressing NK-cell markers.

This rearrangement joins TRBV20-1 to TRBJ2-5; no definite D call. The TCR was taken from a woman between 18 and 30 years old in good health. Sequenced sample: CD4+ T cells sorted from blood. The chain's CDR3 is CSASVAVQETQYF. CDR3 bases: TGCAGTGCTAGCGTTGCTGTCCAAGAGACCCAGTACTTC.